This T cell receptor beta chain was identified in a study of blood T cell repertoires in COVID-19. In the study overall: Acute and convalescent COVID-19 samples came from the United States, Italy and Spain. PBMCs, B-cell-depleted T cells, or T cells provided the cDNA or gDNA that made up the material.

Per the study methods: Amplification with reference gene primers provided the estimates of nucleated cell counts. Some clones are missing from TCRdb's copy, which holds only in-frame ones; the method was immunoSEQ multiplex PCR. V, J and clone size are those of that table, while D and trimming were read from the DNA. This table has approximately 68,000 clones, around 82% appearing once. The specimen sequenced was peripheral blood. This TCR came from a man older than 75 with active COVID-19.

The CDR3 sequence is CASSPYTPERECTDTQYF. As DNA, the CDR3 is TGTGCCAGCAGCCCATACACCCCAGAGCGGGAGTGCACAGATACGCAGTATTTT. The chain employs TRBV11-3 and TRBJ2-3, with 8 bases fitting TRBD2. V trimming: 5 bases; J trimming: 1 base; junction bases outside the gene matches: 14. This CDR3 is 18 amino acids long. The V gene's germline CDR1 is SGHNT and CDR2 YENEEA.